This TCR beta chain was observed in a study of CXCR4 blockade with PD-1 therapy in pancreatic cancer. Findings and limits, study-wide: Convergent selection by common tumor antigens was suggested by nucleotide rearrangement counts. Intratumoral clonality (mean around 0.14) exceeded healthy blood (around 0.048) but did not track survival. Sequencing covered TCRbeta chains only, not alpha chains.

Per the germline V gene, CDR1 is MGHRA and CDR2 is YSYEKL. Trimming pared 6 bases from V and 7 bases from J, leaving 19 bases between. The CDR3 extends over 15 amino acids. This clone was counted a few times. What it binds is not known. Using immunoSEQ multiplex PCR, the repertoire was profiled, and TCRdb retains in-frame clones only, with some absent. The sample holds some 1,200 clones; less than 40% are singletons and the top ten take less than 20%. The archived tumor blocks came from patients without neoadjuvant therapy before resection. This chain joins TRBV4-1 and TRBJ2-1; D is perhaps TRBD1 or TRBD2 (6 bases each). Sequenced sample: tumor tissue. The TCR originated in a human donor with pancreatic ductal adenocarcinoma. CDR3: CASSTSWGAENEQFF. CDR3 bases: TGCGCCAGCAGTACTAGTTGGGGGGCTGAGAATGAGCAGTTCTTC.